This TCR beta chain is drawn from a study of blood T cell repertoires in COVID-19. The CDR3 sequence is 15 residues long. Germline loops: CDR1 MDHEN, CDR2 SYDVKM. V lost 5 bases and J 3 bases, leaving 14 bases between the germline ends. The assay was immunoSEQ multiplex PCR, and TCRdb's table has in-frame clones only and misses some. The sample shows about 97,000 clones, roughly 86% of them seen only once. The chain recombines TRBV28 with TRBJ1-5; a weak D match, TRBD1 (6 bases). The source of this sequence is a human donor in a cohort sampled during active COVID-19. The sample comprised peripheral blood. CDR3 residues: CASSPLTGLNQPQHF. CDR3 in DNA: TGTGCCAGCAGTCCCCTCACAGGGCTCAATCAGCCCCAGCATTTT.